The source of this TCR beta chain is a study of OX40 agonist ivuxolimab in advanced cancers. As for the study in general: Under the entry rules, prior anti-PD-1, anti-PD-L1 or anti-CTLA-4 therapy was allowed, and roughly 41% had some. Patients achieving partial responses numbered three: one hepatocellular carcinoma case and two cutaneous melanoma cases. Study-wide findings and caveats: Both blood CD4+ and CD8+ T cells showed clonal growth by week 6 at 0.1 to 3.0 mg/kg. More expanded clones were found, on average, in CD8+ than in CD4+ T cells.

The table came from immunoSEQ multiplex PCR; TCRdb's copy has only in-frame clones and leaves some out. In the table there are approximately 90,000 clones, around nine tenths of which are singletons. Germline loops: CDR1 SGHAT, CDR2 FQNNGV. V lost 0 bases, J lost 6 bases, and 17 bases lay in between. The length of the CDR3 is 16 residues. In the case of this clone: The antigen remains undetermined.

The chain has TRBV11-2 and TRBJ1-1, with D possibly being TRBD1 (5 bases). The TCR was taken from an adult with an advanced solid tumor such as melanoma, head and neck, liver or kidney cancer. The starting material was CD4+ or CD8+ T cells sorted from blood, obtained in a trial of the OX40 agonist ivuxolimab. The DNA for the CDR3 is TGTGCCAGCAGCTTAGATGGGGGGGTTGGAGTCCCTGAAGCTTTCTTT. The encoded protein is CASSLDGGVGVPEAFF.